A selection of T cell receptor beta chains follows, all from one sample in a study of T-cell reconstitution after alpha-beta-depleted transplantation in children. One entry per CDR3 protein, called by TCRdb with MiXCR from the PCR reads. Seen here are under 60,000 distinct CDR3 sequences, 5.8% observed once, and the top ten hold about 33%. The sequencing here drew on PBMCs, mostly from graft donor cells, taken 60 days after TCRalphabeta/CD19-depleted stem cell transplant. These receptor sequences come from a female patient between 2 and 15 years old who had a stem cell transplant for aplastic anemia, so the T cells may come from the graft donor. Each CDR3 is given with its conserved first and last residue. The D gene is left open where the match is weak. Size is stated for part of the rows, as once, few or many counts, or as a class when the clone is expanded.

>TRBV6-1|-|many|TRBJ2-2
CASSSVNTGELFF
TGTGCCAGCAGTTCAGTGAACACCGGGGAGCTGTTTTTT
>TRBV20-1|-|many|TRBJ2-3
CSARDLDTQYF
TGCAGTGCTAGAGATTTAGATACGCAGTATTTT
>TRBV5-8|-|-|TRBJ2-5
CASSLSGGGGTQYF
TGTGCCAGCAGCTTGTCTGGGGGAGGAGGGACCCAGTACTTC
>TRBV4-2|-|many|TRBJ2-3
CASSQDGTKADTQYF
TGTGCCAGCAGCCAAGATGGAACCAAGGCTGATACGCAGTATTTT
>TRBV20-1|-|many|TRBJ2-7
CSARDSLSPGTTYEQYF
TGCAGTGCTAGAGACAGCTTGAGCCCCGGGACCACTTACGAGCAGTACTTC
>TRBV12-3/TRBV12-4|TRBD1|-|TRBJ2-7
CASTSGTGPYEQYF
TGTGCCAGCACTTCGGGGACAGGACCCTACGAGCAGTACTTC
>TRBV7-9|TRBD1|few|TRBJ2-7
CASSLTGTGAYEQYF
TGTGCCAGCAGTCTCACCGGGACAGGGGCCTACGAGCAGTACTTC
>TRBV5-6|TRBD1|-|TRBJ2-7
CASSLTGQREQYF
TGTGCCAGCAGCTTGACGGGACAGCGGGAGCAGTACTTC
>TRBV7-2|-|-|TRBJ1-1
CASSLDGGARTEAFF
TGTGCCAGCAGCTTAGATGGGGGGGCGCGTACTGAAGCTTTCTTT
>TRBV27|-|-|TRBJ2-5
CASSSLSRETQYF
TGTGCCAGCAGTTCCCTTTCTCGGGAGACCCAGTACTTC
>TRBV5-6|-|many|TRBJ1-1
CASSLRGGGSTEAFF
TGTGCCAGCAGCTTGAGAGGTGGGGGGAGCACTGAAGCTTTCTTT
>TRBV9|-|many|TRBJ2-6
CASSATSGANVLTF
TGTGCCAGCAGCGCCACCTCTGGGGCCAACGTCCTGACTTTC
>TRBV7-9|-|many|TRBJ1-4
CASSASSGPATNEKLFF
TGTGCCAGCAGCGCGTCTTCGGGCCCGGCAACTAATGAAAAACTGTTTTTT
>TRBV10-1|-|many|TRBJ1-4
CASSEPLPKLFF
TGCGCCAGCAGTGAGCCGCTCCCAAAACTGTTTTTT
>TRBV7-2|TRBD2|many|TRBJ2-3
CASSLALAGGPDTQYF
TGTGCCAGCAGCTTAGCGCTGGCGGGAGGGCCAGATACGCAGTATTTT
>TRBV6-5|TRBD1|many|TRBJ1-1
CASSRGRNSEAFF
TGTGCCAGCAGCAGGGGGCGCAACTCTGAAGCTTTCTTT
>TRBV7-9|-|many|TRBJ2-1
CASSLSVSYNEQFF
TGTGCCAGCAGCTTATCAGTCTCCTACAATGAGCAGTTCTTC
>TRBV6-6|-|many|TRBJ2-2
CASSTVGGTGELFF
TGTGCCAGCAGTACGGTCGGGGGCACCGGGGAGCTGTTTTTT
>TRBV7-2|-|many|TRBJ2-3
CASSLAGRHSTDTQYF
TGTGCCAGCAGCTTAGCGGGCAGGCATAGCACAGATACGCAGTATTTT
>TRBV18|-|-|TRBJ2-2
CASSPETGTNTGELFF
TGTGCCAGCTCACCCGAGACAGGGACTAACACCGGGGAGCTGTTTTTT
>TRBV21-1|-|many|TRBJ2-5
CASSKYHLREGPETQYF
TGTGCCAGCAGCAAATACCATCTGCGGGAGGGACCGGAGACCCAGTACTTC
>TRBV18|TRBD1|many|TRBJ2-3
CASMTGRATQYF
TGTGCCAGCATGACAGGGCGGGCTACGCAGTATTTT
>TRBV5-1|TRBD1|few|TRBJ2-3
CASSRTGALGTDTQYF
TGCGCCAGCAGCCGGACAGGCGCCCTGGGCACAGATACGCAGTATTTT
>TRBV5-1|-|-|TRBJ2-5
CASSSKGETQYF
TGCGCCAGCAGCTCGAAAGGAGAGACCCAGTACTTC
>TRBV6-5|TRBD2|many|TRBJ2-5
CASSEGTSGRYQETQYF
TGTGCCAGCAGTGAAGGGACTAGCGGGAGGTACCAAGAGACCCAGTACTTC
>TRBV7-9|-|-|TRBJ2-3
CASSFISSRGASTDTQYF
TGTGCCAGCAGCTTCATCTCTTCACGGGGGGCTAGCACAGATACGCAGTATTTT
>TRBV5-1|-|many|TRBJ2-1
CASSQQGPNEQFF
TGCGCCAGCAGCCAACAGGGTCCCAATGAGCAGTTCTTC
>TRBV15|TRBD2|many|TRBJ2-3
CATSLAGRTDTQYF
TGTGCCACCAGCCTAGCGGGGCGCACAGATACGCAGTATTTT
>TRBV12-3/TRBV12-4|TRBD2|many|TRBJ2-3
CASSLLAGSSTDTQYF
TGTGCCAGCAGTTTACTAGCGGGATCTAGCACAGATACGCAGTATTTT
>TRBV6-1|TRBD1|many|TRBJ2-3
CASRETGGTDTQYF
TGTGCCAGCAGGGAGACAGGGGGCACAGATACGCAGTATTTT
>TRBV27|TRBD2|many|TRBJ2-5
CASSSGTRRETQYF
TGTGCCAGCAGTTCGGGGACTAGGAGGGAGACCCAGTACTTC
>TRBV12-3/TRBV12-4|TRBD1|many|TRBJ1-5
CASSLTGGGNQPQHF
TGTGCCAGCAGCCTGACAGGGGGCGGCAATCAGCCCCAGCATTTT
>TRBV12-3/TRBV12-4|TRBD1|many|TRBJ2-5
CASSGTGGSKTQYF
TGTGCCAGCAGTGGAACAGGGGGCTCGAAGACCCAGTACTTC
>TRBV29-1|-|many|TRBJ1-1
CSVANEVAFF
TGCAGCGTTGCGAACGAAGTGGCTTTCTTT
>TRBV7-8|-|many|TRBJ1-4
CASSLANEKLFF
TGTGCCAGCAGCCTGGCTAATGAAAAACTGTTTTTT
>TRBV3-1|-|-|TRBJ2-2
CASSQAGSRTTGELFF
TGTGCCAGCAGCCAAGCCGGGAGCCGCACCACCGGGGAGCTGTTTTTT
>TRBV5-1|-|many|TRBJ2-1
CASRSSSYNEQFF
TGCGCCAGCAGGTCGAGCTCCTACAATGAGCAGTTCTTC
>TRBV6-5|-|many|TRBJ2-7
CASRPRGFNSYEQYF
TGTGCCAGCAGGCCTCGGGGGTTTAATTCCTACGAGCAGTACTTC
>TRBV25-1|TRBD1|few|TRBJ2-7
CASSESWDREGNYEQYF
TGTGCCAGCAGTGAATCCTGGGACAGGGAAGGAAACTACGAGCAGTACTTC
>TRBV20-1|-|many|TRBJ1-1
CSASQGISTEAFF
TGCAGTGCTTCCCAGGGAATAAGCACTGAAGCTTTCTTT
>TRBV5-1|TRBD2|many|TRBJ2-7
CASSVSGRALYEQYF
TGCGCCAGCAGCGTGAGCGGGAGGGCCCTCTACGAGCAGTACTTC
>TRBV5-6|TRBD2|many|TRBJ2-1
CASSRRPGGYNEQFF
TGTGCCAGCAGCCGGAGACCGGGGGGTTACAATGAGCAGTTCTTC
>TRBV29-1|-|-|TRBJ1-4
CSVMAGDEKLFF
TGCAGCGTTATGGCAGGCGATGAAAAACTGTTTTTT
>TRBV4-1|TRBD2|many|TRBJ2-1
CASSQDVAGGFDEQFF
TGCGCCAGCAGCCAAGATGTGGCGGGAGGGTTTGATGAGCAGTTCTTC
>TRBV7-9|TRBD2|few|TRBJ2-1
CASSLRAGVPYNEQFF
TGTGCCAGCAGCCTCAGAGCGGGAGTACCCTACAATGAGCAGTTCTTC